Listed here are 31 T cell receptor beta chains from one sample, sequenced in a study of shared clonotypes between healthy human individuals. Using immunoSEQ multiplex PCR, the repertoire was profiled, and TCRdb retains in-frame clones only, with some absent. The data show fewer than 3 million clones, under 95% seen once. The specimen sequenced was naive CD4+ T cells from PBMCs. Sample subset: CD45RA+ positively selected. These TCRs come from a man aged 18 to 29 in good health. Some clones in this sample may be carry-over from other donors' samples.

CDR3 loop: CSVSQGPSTDTQYF. CDR3 bases: TGCAGCGTGTCACAGGGCCCCAGCACAGATACGCAGTATTTT. The chain couples TRBV29-1 to TRBJ2-3; a weak D match, TRBD1 (6 bases). Looked up from germline, CDR1 is SQVTM and CDR2 is ANQGSEA. The CDR3 runs 14 residues. The V gene lost 6 bases and the J gene lost 0 bases, with 13 bases spanning the gap.

The chain links TRBV9 to TRBJ2-7, with 8 nucleotides matching TRBD2. The CDR3 length is 14 residues. Germline CDR1 reads SGDLS; CDR2 reads YYNGEE. The ends lost 4 bases at V and 6 bases at J; junction bases unmatched: 9. CDR3 loop: CASSTQAGAGEQYF. CDR3 bases: TGTGCCAGCAGCACCCAAGCGGGAGCTGGCGAGCAGTACTTC.

Points on this clone: The sample holds other DNA sequences that translate to the same CDR3. The chain couples TRBV5-4 to TRBJ2-7; D tentatively fits TRBD1 or TRBD2 (6 bases each). Per germline, CDR1 SGHNT and CDR2 YYREEE (reference sequence). CDR3 length: 15 residues. The V end lost 2 bases, the J end lost 0 bases, and 12 bases lay between the germline ends. DNA for the CDR3: TGTGCCAGCAGCTTAGGGGGGCTCCTCTCCTACGAGCAGTACTTC. It is translated as CASSLGGLLSYEQYF.

This clone was found once. The V call is TRBV10-3, the J call TRBJ2-7; possible D gene TRBD2, 6 bases. V lost 4 bases and J 3 bases, leaving 13 bases between the germline ends. The CDR3 has 14 amino acids. The V gene's germline CDR1 is ENHRY and CDR2 SYGVKD. The chain's CDR3 is CAISVVVGGYEQYF. The CDR3 coding sequence is TGTGCCATCAGTGTGGTAGTGGGGGGCTACGAGCAGTACTTC.

The CDR3, as DNA: TGTGCCAGCAGCTTCCGGGGACAGCGGGAGCAGAATGAGCAGTTCTTC. Amino acids: CASSFRGQREQNEQFF. This chain connects TRBV7-9 to TRBJ2-1; possible D gene TRBD2, 8 bases. In germline, CDR1 is SEHNR, CDR2 FQNEAQ (reference sequence). The CDR3 covers 16 residues. V lost 3 bases, J lost 7 bases, and 19 bases lay in between.

The rearrangement uses TRBV7-9 and TRBJ2-5; 10 bases agree with TRBD1. Germline V CDR1 and CDR2: SEHNR, FQNEAQ (reference sequence). The CDR3 extends over 15 amino acids. The V and J ends lost 5 bases and 4 bases, in that order; junction bases with no gene match: 7. CDR3 sequence: CASSPGDRGRETQYF. CDR3 bases: TGTGCCAGCAGCCCCGGTGACAGGGGGCGAGAGACCCAGTACTTC.

On this clone itself: The same CDR3 also results from other DNA sequences found in this sample. The rearrangement uses TRBV5-1 and TRBJ1-3; D may be TRBD1 (5 bases). CDR3 length: 13 amino acids. Germline assignment: CDR1 SGHRS and CDR2 YFSETQ. The germline V and J ends were trimmed by 4 bases and 4 bases, with 9 bases remaining between them. The CDR3 sequence is CASSPDIGNTIYF. CDR3 nucleotides: TGCGCCAGCAGCCCGGACATCGGAAACACCATATATTTT.

This clone came up a few times. The gene calls are TRBV4-1 and TRBJ1-5; no clear D gene. V lost 4 bases to trimming and J lost 0 bases, with 7 bases between them. Germline V gives CDR1 MGHRA, CDR2 YSYEKL. The length of the CDR3 is 14 residues. This chain's CDR3 is CASSRSHSNQPQHF. The CDR3 coding sequence is TGCGCCAGCAGCCGATCGCATAGCAATCAGCCCCAGCATTTT.

V usage is TRBV28 and J usage is TRBJ2-7; 10 nucleotides align to TRBD2. Germline V gene data show CDR1 as MDHEN and CDR2 as SYDVKM. The CDR3 has 15 residues. V trimming: 7 bases; J trimming: 2 bases; junction bases outside the gene matches: 8. The CDR3 region is CASTLGLAFTYEQYF. The DNA of the CDR3 is TGTGCCAGCACCCTGGGACTAGCGTTTACCTACGAGCAGTACTTC.

The genes are TRBV9 and TRBJ2-3, with 9 bases that match TRBD2. CDR3 size: 16 residues. Germline assignment: CDR1 SGDLS and CDR2 YYNGEE. The V segment lost 4 bases and the J segment 4 bases; nucleotides outside the gene matches: 10. CDR3 sequence (DNA): TGTGCCAGCAGCCCCCTCGGTAGCGGGAGTTCAGATACGCAGTATTTT. Amino acids: CASSPLGSGSSDTQYF.

CDR3 loop: CASSSRRVGQETQYF. In nucleotides, the CDR3 is TGTGCCAGCAGTTCGCGAAGAGTAGGCCAAGAGACCCAGTACTTC. This chain links TRBV27 with TRBJ2-5; D uncertain. V lost 4 bases to trimming and J lost 1 base, with 13 bases between them. CDR1 and CDR2 from the germline V gene are MNHEY and SMNVEV (reference sequence). The CDR3 has 15 residues.

CDR3 protein: CASSSPTGDYGYTF. CDR3 coding DNA: TGTGCCAGCAGTTCTCCGACAGGTGACTATGGCTACACCTTC. V usage is TRBV27 and J usage is TRBJ1-2; D is possibly TRBD1 (6 bases). The CDR3 is 14 residues long. The germline V and J ends were trimmed by 4 bases and 3 bases, with 12 bases remaining between them. The germline CDR1 and CDR2 sequences are MNHEY and SMNVEV (reference sequence).

CDR3 amino acids: CASSYGDRTKNIQYF. The CDR3 DNA sequence: TGTGCCAGCTCATATGGGGACAGAACCAAAAACATTCAGTACTTC. The chain combines TRBV18 with TRBJ2-4; 7 bases map to TRBD1. The ends lost 5 bases at V and 2 bases at J; junction bases unmatched: 6. CDR3 size: 15 residues. CDR1 and CDR2 from the germline V gene are KGHSH and LQKENI.

The CDR3, as DNA: TGTGCCAGCGCTTCCAGGAGGGGCGCATCTAACGAGCAGTACTTC. Translating gives CASASRRGASNEQYF. This sequence joins TRBV28 and TRBJ2-7; TRBD2 is a possible D gene (6 bases). Germline V gives CDR1 MDHEN, CDR2 SYDVKM. Trimming shortened V by 8 bases and J by 5 bases, and 22 bases separated the two germline ends. The CDR3 sequence is 15 residues long.

V and J are TRBV5-6 and TRBJ1-1; 12 bases are shared with TRBD1. V shed 4 bases and J 6 bases; nucleotides not matched to a gene: 10. The germline V gene has CDR1 SGHDT and CDR2 YYEEEE. The CDR3 has 16 amino acids. The CDR3 reads CASSGDRGPRDPEAFF. In DNA form, the CDR3 reads TGTGCCAGCAGCGGGGACAGGGGGCCGCGAGACCCTGAAGCTTTCTTT.

This rearrangement joins TRBV21-1 to TRBJ1-3; the table calls TRBD1, which could not be checked here. TRBV21-1 is assigned pseudogene status. There are 17 residues in the CDR3. CDR3 loop: CASSKGAGGSSGNTIYF. Written as DNA, the CDR3 is TGTGCCAGCAGCAAAGGGGCAGGGGGCTCCTCTGGAAACACCATATATTTT.

The chain is built from TRBV27 and TRBJ2-5; D remains ambiguous. The V and J ends lost 5 bases and 4 bases respectively, with 11 bases between them. Germline CDR1 is MNHEY and CDR2 is SMNVEV (reference sequence). The CDR3 consists of 13 residues. In DNA, the CDR3 is TGTGCCAGCAGTCCCCGGCCTCTAGAGACCCAGTACTTC. Amino acids: CASSPRPLETQYF.

The genes are TRBV6-1 and TRBJ2-3; D is possibly TRBD1 or TRBD2 (5 bases each). CDR3 length equals 15 residues. Germline assignment: CDR1 MNHNS and CDR2 SASEGT. Trimming pared 6 bases from V and 1 base from J, leaving 14 bases between. In DNA form, the CDR3 reads TGTGCCAGCAGGGGGGTGCAGCCTCGCACAGATACGCAGTATTTT. This sequence encodes CASRGVQPRTDTQYF.

This chain links TRBV5-1 with TRBJ2-2; perhaps TRBD2 as D (6 bases). The CDR3 contains 14 residues. The germline CDR1 and CDR2 sequences are SGHRS and YFSETQ. V shed 8 bases and J shed 4 bases, with 15 bases lying between them. CDR3 loop: CASRTPGSTGELFF. CDR3 in DNA: TGCGCCAGTAGGACACCCGGGAGCACCGGGGAGCTGTTTTTT.

The chain carries TRBV7-2 and TRBJ2-7, with 7 bases identical to TRBD2. V gave up 5 bases and J gave up 0 bases; unmatched junction bases: 7. The CDR3 covers 15 residues. Germline CDR1 and CDR2: SGHTA and FQGNSA. This CDR3 is CASSRGRGSSYEQYF. As DNA, the CDR3 is TGTGCCAGCAGCAGAGGGCGGGGGAGCTCCTACGAGCAGTACTTC.

On this clone: In the same sample, other DNA sequences code for this CDR3. This rearrangement joins TRBV5-1 to TRBJ2-2; D is ambiguous. CDR3 length equals 14 residues. Germline V gene lookup returns CDR1 SGHRS and CDR2 YFSETQ. Deletions cut 0 bases from V and 2 bases from J, with 5 bases between. The CDR3 loop is CASSLEGNTGELFF. The CDR3 coding sequence is TGCGCCAGCAGCTTGGAGGGTAACACCGGGGAGCTGTTTTTT. Drawing the rest from reference TRBV5-1 and TRBJ2-2, the complete variable domain is KAGVTQTPRYLIKTRGQQVTLSCSPISGHRSVSWYQQTPGQGLQFLFEYFSETQRNKGNFPGRFSGRQFSNSRSEMNVSTLELGDSALYLCASSLEGNTGELFFGEGSRLTVL.

The V and J genes are TRBV18 and TRBJ2-3, with D maybe TRBD1 (6 bases). Germline CDR1 reads KGHSH; CDR2 reads LQKENI. This CDR3 spans 18 amino acids. V was trimmed by 2 bases and J by 2 bases, leaving 20 bases between them. The CDR3: CASSPRTATLDPTDTQYF. For the CDR3, the DNA is TGTGCCAGCTCACCAAGGACAGCTACCCTAGACCCCACAGATACGCAGTATTTT.

The chain carries TRBV28 and TRBJ1-2, with D unclear. This CDR3 comprises 14 residues. From germline, CDR1 is MDHEN and CDR2 SYDVKM. Deletions cut 6 bases from V and 3 bases from J, with 14 bases between. The CDR3 sequence: CASSSDGEDYGYTF. CDR3 DNA sequence: TGTGCCAGCAGCTCGGACGGGGAAGACTATGGCTACACCTTC.

The V and J genes are TRBV18 and TRBJ1-5; D remains unclear. This CDR3 region has 19 residues. V was shortened by 6 bases and J by 1 base, with 25 bases between the two germline ends. Germline V gene sequence: CDR1 KGHSH, CDR2 LQKENI. The CDR3 reads CASSPTKVSGDKSNQPQHF. In DNA form, the CDR3 reads TGTGCCAGCTCCCCTACCAAGGTGTCAGGAGACAAAAGCAATCAGCCCCAGCATTTT.

For the CDR3, the DNA is TGCGCCAGCAGCTTGGTTCTCTATAGCGCAGAGTCATACACCGGGGAGCTGTTTTTT. Translation: CASSLVLYSAESYTGELFF. The V and J genes are TRBV5-1 and TRBJ2-2; a weak D match, TRBD2 (5 bases). Germline V gene lookup returns CDR1 SGHRS and CDR2 YFSETQ. Trimming shortened V by 0 bases and J by 3 bases, and 21 bases separated the two germline ends. The CDR3 extends over 19 amino acids.

J is TRBJ1-2 and V is TRBV28, with D possibly being TRBD1 (5 bases). CDR1 is MDHEN, CDR2 SYDVKM, per germline. The CDR3 loop spans 18 amino acids. V lost 2 bases and J 2 bases, leaving 21 bases between the germline ends. In DNA, the CDR3 is TGTGCCAGCAGTTTACCAGGGTCGTTCTTGGGGGGGAACTATGGCTACACCTTC. Translating gives CASSLPGSFLGGNYGYTF.

The CDR3 loop is CASSPGLHRYEQYF. The CDR3, as DNA: TGTGCCAGCAGCCCCGGGCTTCATCGGTACGAGCAGTACTTC. V and J are TRBV7-2 and TRBJ2-7; D is unresolved. The CDR3 has 14 residues. Trimming pared 5 bases from V and 4 bases from J, leaving 15 bases between. Per the germline V gene, CDR1 is SGHTA and CDR2 is FQGNSA.

The chain couples TRBV4-2 to TRBJ2-7; 14 nucleotides align to TRBD2. This CDR3 has 15 amino acids. The trim removed 1 base at V and 13 bases at J, leaving 9 bases unmatched. Looked up from germline, CDR1 is LGHNA and CDR2 is YNFKEQ. CDR3 region: CASSQVGTSGRVEYF. The CDR3 nucleotides are TGTGCCAGCAGCCAAGTGGGGACTAGCGGGAGAGTGGAATACTTC.

This chain connects TRBV14 to TRBJ1-2, with TRBD1 matching 9 bases. The CDR3 is 17 amino acids. With V trimmed by 1 base and J by 6 bases, 12 bases remained unmatched. CDR1 is SGHDN and CDR2 is FVKESK in the germline V gene. CDR3 region: CASSQGPRTGEVNGYTF. As DNA, the CDR3 is TGTGCCAGCAGCCAAGGCCCTCGGACAGGGGAAGTGAATGGCTACACCTTC.

This clone appeared a single time. The chain joins TRBV10-1 to TRBJ2-7; TRBD1 agrees at 7 bases. CDR3 size: 15 residues. After removal of 3 bases from V and 6 bases from J, the junction contained 11 bases not matched to a gene. Germline V gives CDR1 WNHNN, CDR2 SYGVQD (reference sequence). The DNA for the CDR3 is TGCGCCAGCAGTGAACCCGGACAGGACCTGCGCGAGCAGTACTTC. Its translation: CASSEPGQDLREQYF.

This clone was seen once. The chain links TRBV7-2 to TRBJ2-5; D not certain. Germline CDR1 and CDR2: SGHTA and FQGNSA. Trimming pared 2 bases from V and 0 bases from J, leaving 13 bases between. This CDR3 comprises 16 residues. The CDR3 region has the DNA TGTGCCAGCAGCTTACGGCTAGACTGGTACCAAGAGACCCAGTACTTC. Translating gives CASSLRLDWYQETQYF.